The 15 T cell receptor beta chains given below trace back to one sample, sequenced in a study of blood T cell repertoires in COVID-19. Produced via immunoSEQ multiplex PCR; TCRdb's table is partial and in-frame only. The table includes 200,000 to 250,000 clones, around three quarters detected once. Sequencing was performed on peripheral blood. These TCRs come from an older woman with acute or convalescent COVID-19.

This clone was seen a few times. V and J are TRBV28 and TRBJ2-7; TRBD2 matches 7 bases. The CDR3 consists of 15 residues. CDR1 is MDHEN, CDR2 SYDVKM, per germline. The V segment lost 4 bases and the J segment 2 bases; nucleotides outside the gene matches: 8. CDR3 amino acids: CASSSTSLKTYEQYF. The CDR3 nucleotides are TGTGCCAGCAGTTCGACTAGCCTAAAAACCTACGAGCAGTACTTC.

The CDR3 spells CASRSGGEDEAFF. In nucleotides, the CDR3 is TGCGCCAGCAGATCAGGGGGCGAGGATGAAGCTTTCTTT. V and J are TRBV5-1 and TRBJ1-1; 8 bases match TRBD1. Per germline, CDR1 SGHRS and CDR2 YFSETQ. This CDR3 spans 13 amino acids. The junction had 7 bases not matched to a gene; V was cut back by 5 bases and J by 7 bases.

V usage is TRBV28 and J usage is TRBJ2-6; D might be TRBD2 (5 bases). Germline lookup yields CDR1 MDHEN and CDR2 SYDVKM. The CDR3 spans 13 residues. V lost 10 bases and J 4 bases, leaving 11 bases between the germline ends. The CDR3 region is CATLVAGANVLTF. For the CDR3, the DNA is TGTGCCACCCTCGTAGCGGGGGCCAACGTCCTGACTTTC.

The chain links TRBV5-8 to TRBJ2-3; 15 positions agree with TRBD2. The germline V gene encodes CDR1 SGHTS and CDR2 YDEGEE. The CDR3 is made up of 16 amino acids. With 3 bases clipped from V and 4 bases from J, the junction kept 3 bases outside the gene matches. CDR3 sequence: CASSSWTSGRADTQYF. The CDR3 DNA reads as TGTGCCAGCAGCTCCTGGACTAGCGGGAGGGCAGATACGCAGTATTTT.

This CDR3 is CSGSRDSGMNTEAFF. Here the CDR3 DNA reads TGCAGCGGAAGCAGAGATTCAGGCATGAACACTGAAGCTTTCTTT. The chain couples TRBV29-1 to TRBJ1-1; D unclear. Germline values: CDR1 SQVTM, CDR2 ANQGSEA. Trimming left V 7 bases short and J 0 bases short, with 18 bases between. This CDR3 has 15 amino acids. The whole variable domain, remainder taken from reference TRBV29-1 and TRBJ1-1, is SAVISQKPSRDICQRGTSLTIQCQVDSQVTMMFWYRQQPGQSLTLIATANQGSEATYESGFVIDKFPISRPNLTFSTLTVSNMSPEDSSIYLCSGSRDSGMNTEAFFGQGTRLTVV.

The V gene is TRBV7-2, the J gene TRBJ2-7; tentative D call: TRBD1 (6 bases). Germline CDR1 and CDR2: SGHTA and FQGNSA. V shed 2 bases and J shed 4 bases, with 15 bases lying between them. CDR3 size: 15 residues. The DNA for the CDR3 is TGTGCCAGCAGCTTATCGACGATCCAGGGGTACGAGCAGTACTTC. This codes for CASSLSTIQGYEQYF. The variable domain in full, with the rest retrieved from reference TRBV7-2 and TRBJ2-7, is GAGVSQSPSNKVTEKGKDVELRCDPISGHTALYWYRQSLGQGLEFLIYFQGNSAPDKSGLPSDRFSAERTGGSVSTLTIQRTQQEDSAVYLCASSLSTIQGYEQYFGPGTRLTVT.

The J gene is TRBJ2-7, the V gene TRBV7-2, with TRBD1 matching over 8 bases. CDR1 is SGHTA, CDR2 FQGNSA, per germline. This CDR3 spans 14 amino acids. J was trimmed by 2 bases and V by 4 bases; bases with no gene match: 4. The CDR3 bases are TGTGCCAGCAGCTCCGACAGGGGAGCCTACGAGCAGTACTTC. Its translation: CASSSDRGAYEQYF.

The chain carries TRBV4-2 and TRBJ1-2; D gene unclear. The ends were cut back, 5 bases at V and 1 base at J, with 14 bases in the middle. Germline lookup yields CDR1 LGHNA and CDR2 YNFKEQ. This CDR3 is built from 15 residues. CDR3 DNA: TGTGCCAGCAGCAAAAGAACCGGGGATAACTATGGCTACACCTTC. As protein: CASSKRTGDNYGYTF.

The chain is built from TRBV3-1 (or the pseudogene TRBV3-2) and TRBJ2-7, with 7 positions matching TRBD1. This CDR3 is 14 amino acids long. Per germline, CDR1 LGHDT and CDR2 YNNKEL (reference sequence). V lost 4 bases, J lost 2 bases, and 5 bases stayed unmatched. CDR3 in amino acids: CASSPRDSTYEQYF. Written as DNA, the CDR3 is TGTGCCAGCAGCCCCAGGGACAGCACCTACGAGCAGTACTTC.

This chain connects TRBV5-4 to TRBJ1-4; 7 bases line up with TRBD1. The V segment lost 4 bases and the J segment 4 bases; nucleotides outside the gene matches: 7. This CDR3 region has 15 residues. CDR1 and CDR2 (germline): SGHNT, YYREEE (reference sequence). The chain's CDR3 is CASSPTGVGNEKLFF. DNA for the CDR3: TGTGCCAGCAGCCCTACAGGGGTTGGTAATGAAAAACTGTTTTTT.

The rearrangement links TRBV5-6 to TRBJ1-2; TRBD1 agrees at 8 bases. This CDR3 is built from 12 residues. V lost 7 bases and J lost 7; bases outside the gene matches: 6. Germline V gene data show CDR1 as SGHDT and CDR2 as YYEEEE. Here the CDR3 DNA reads TGTGCCAGCGCCCGACAGGGGCCTGGCTACACCTTC. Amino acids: CASARQGPGYTF. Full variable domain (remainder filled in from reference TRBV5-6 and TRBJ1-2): DAGVTQSPTHLIKTRGQQVTLRCSPKSGHDTVSWYQQALGQGPQFIFQYYEEEERQRGNFPDRFSGHQFPNYSSELNVNALLLGDSALYLCASARQGPGYTFGSGTRLTVV.

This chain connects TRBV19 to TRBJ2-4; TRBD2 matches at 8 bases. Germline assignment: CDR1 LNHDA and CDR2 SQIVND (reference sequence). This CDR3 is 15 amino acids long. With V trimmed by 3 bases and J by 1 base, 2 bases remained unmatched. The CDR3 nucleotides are TGTGCCAGTAGTATCGGGGGGGAGGCCAAAAACATTCAGTACTTC. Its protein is CASSIGGEAKNIQYF.

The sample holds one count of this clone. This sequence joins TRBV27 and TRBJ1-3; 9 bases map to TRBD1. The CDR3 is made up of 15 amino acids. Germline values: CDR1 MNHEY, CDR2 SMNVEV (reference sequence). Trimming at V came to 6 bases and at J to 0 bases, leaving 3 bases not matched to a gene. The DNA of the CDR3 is TGTGCCAGCAGGGGACAGGGAAGCTCTGGAAACACCATATATTTT. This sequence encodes CASRGQGSSGNTIYF.

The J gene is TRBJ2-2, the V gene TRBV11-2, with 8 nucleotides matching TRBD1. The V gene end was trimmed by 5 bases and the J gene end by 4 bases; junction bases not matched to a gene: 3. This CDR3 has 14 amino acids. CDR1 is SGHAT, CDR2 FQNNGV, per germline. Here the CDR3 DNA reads TGTGCCAGCAGCACGACAGGGGCCACCGGGGAGCTGTTTTTT. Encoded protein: CASSTTGATGELFF.

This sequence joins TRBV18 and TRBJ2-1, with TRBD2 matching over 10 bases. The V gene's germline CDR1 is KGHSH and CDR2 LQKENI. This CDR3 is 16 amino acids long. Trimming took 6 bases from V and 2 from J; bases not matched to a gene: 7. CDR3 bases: TGTGCCAGCTCCCGGCAGCGGGAGGGTCCCTACAATGAGCAGTTCTTC. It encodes CASSRQREGPYNEQFF.